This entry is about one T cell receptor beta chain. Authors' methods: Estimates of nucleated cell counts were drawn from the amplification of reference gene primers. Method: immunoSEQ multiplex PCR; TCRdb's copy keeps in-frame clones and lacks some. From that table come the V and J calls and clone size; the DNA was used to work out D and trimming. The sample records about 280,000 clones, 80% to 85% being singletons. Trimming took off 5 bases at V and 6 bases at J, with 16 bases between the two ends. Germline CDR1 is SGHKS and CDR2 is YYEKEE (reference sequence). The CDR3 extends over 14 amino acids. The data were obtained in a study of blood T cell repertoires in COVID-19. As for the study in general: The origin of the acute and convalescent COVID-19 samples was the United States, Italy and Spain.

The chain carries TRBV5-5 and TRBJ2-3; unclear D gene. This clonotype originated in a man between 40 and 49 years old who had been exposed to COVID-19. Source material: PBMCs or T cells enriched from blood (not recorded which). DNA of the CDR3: TGTGCCAGCAGTAAGTCCAGGCCCCTCGATACGCAGTATTTT. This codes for CASSKSRPLDTQYF. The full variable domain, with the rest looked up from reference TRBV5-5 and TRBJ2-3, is DAGVTQSPTHLIKTRGQQVTLRCSPISGHKSVSWYQQVLGQGPQFIFQYYEKEERGRGNFPDRFSARQFPNYSSELNVNALLLGDSALYLCASSKSRPLDTQYFGPGTRLTVL.